Shown below are 27 T cell receptor beta chains from a single sample sequenced in a study of control samples from healthy donors and cancer patients (dated by TCRdb to 2018 to 2020). The method was the immunoSEQ multiplex PCR assay. The source is immuneACCESS, and TCRdb retained only in-frame sequences with V and J called. Part of the clones is not carried over; for the studies checked, unresolved V genes explain less than half of this, and the remainder is unexplained. The sample profile shows 85,000 to 120,000 clones; about 91% of them were found once. 2% to 3% of the sample rests with the top ten. Sample: blood. The source is a woman between 18 and 29 years old in good health.

V usage is TRBV5-1 and J usage is TRBJ2-3; 7 bases fit TRBD2. Germline V gives CDR1 SGHRS, CDR2 YFSETQ. The CDR3 runs 15 residues. The V segment lost 2 bases and the J segment 2 bases; nucleotides outside the gene matches: 5. CDR3 in DNA: TGCGCCAGCAGCTTCGGGGGGAAGCACACAGATACGCAGTATTTT. The encoded protein is CASSFGGKHTDTQYF.

V usage is TRBV14 and J usage is TRBJ2-7; D is unclear. CDR1 and CDR2 from the germline V gene are SGHDN and FVKESK. This CDR3 comprises 12 residues. Trimming left V 1 base short and J 7 bases short, with 8 bases between. CDR3 nucleotide sequence: TGTGCCAGCAGCCAAGCTCTCTGGGAGCAGTACTTC. It is translated as CASSQALWEQYF.

This chain links TRBV19 with TRBJ2-7; 9 positions match TRBD2. Germline V gives CDR1 LNHDA, CDR2 SQIVND (reference sequence). Trimming cost V 1 base and J 5 bases; bases outside gene matches: 12. The CDR3 runs to 17 residues. Written as DNA, the CDR3 is TGTGCCAGTAGTATAGTGGGGGGTAGCGGGAGAGGGAACGAGCAGTACTTC. Encoded protein: CASSIVGGSGRGNEQYF.

This rearrangement joins TRBV25-1 to TRBJ1-1; D uncertain. The CDR3 totals 13 residues. The V end was cut by 5 bases, the J end by 2 bases, with 9 bases between. The V gene's germline CDR1 is MGHDK and CDR2 SYGVNS. CDR3 amino acids: CASSYSFNTEAFF. The CDR3 DNA reads as TGTGCCAGCAGTTACTCTTTTAACACTGAAGCTTTCTTT.

The rearrangement links TRBV5-6 to TRBJ2-5; D ambiguous. The CDR3 extends over 14 amino acids. The V end was cut by 4 bases, the J end by 4 bases, with 14 bases between. CDR1 is SGHDT, CDR2 YYEEEE, per germline. CDR3 in DNA: TGTGCCAGCAGCCTCGACATAGTCCGAGAGACCCAGTACTTC. Encoded protein: CASSLDIVRETQYF. Together with reference TRBV5-6 and TRBJ2-5, the CDR3 gives the full variable domain: DAGVTQSPTHLIKTRGQQVTLRCSPKSGHDTVSWYQQALGQGPQFIFQYYEEEERQRGNFPDRFSGHQFPNYSSELNVNALLLGDSALYLCASSLDIVRETQYFGPGTRLLVL.

The CDR3 loop is CASSQGVYTEAFF. The CDR3 bases are TGTGCCAGCAGCCAGGGGGTGTACACTGAAGCTTTCTTT. V gene TRBV3-1 (or the pseudogene TRBV3-2) combines with J gene TRBJ1-1; the D gene is possibly TRBD1 (5 bases). Germline assignment: CDR1 LGHDT and CDR2 YNNKEL (reference sequence). The CDR3 spans 13 residues. V was pared by 3 bases and J by 3 bases, with 8 bases between.

The table lists this clone with a count of one. V and J are TRBV7-9 and TRBJ1-1, with D unclear. The CDR3 consists of 13 residues. Germline CDR1 is SEHNR and CDR2 is FQNEAQ (reference sequence). V lost 1 base, J lost 4 bases, and 7 bases lay in between. The CDR3 protein is CASSLVQSTEAFF. The CDR3 coding sequence is TGTGCCAGCAGCTTAGTTCAGTCCACTGAAGCTTTCTTT. Full variable domain (missing parts from reference TRBV7-9 and TRBJ1-1): DTGVSQNPRHKITKRGQNVTFRCDPISEHNRLYWYRQTLGQGPEFLTYFQNEAQLEKSRLLSDRFSAERPKGSFSTLEIQRTEQGDSAMYLCASSLVQSTEAFFGQGTRLTVV.

This rearrangement joins TRBV5-1 to TRBJ1-2; a weak D match, TRBD1 (6 bases). V lost 2 bases to trimming and J lost 2 bases, with 16 bases between them. The germline gives CDR1 SGHRS, CDR2 YFSETQ. CDR3 size: 16 residues. This chain's CDR3 is CASSLDPGTPNYGYTF. CDR3 DNA sequence: TGCGCCAGCAGCTTAGACCCCGGGACACCGAACTATGGCTACACCTTC.

The gene calls are TRBV19 and TRBJ1-2; D uncertain. The germline gives CDR1 LNHDA, CDR2 SQIVND (reference sequence). V was clipped by 3 bases and J by 3 bases, with 17 bases between them. The CDR3 runs to 16 residues. The CDR3 DNA reads as TGTGCCAGTAGTATCGGTTATAGATCAAGGGACTATGGCTACACCTTC. Translated: CASSIGYRSRDYGYTF.

The V call is TRBV30, the J call TRBJ1-5, with TRBD1 as a possible D gene (6 bases). Between the trimmed V and J ends, which lost 2 bases and 5 bases, there was a span of 13 bases. The germline gives CDR1 GTSNPN, CDR2 SVGIG (reference sequence). The CDR3 contains 14 residues. The CDR3 region is CAWSRGHDYQPQHF. DNA for the CDR3: TGTGCCTGGAGTAGGGGACACGACTATCAGCCCCAGCATTTT. Using reference TRBV30 and TRBJ1-5 for the parts outside the CDR3, the full variable domain is SQTIHQWPATLVQPVGSPLSLECTVEGTSNPNLYWYRQAAGRGLQLLFYSVGIGQISSEVPQNLSASRPQDRQFILSSKKLLLSDSGFYLCAWSRGHDYQPQHFGDGTRLSIL.

This sequence joins TRBV6-1 and TRBJ2-4; D assignment may be TRBD1 or TRBD2 (6 bases each). This CDR3 has 14 amino acids. Germline V gene data show CDR1 as MNHNS and CDR2 as SASEGT. V was cut by 1 base and J by 6 bases, with 10 bases left in between. The CDR3 sequence is CASSEGTGANIQYF. For the CDR3, the DNA is TGTGCCAGCAGTGAAGGAACGGGGGCAAACATTCAGTACTTC.

This clone was found a few times. The chain uses TRBV7-6 and TRBJ2-5, with 15 bases aligning to TRBD2. Trimming cost V 1 base and J 0 bases; bases outside gene matches: 9. Germline CDR1 reads SGHVS; CDR2 reads FNYEAQ. This CDR3 is built from 20 residues. The CDR3 region has the DNA TGTGCCAGCAGCTTAGGGGCCGGACTAGCGGGAGGGTGGTACCAAGAGACCCAGTACTTC. This codes for CASSLGAGLAGGWYQETQYF.

The genes are TRBV11-2 and TRBJ1-3, with D hard to call. The ends were cut back, 1 base at V and 3 bases at J, with 4 bases in the middle. The CDR3 consists of 13 residues. Germline V lookup: CDR1 SGHAT, CDR2 FQNNGV. The CDR3 sequence is CASSLVFGNTIYF. As DNA, the CDR3 is TGTGCCAGCAGCTTAGTATTTGGAAACACCATATATTTT.

The sample holds one count of this clone. The chain couples TRBV6-2 or TRBV6-3 to TRBJ2-7, with 10 bases identical to TRBD1. The germline gives CDR1 MNHEY, CDR2 SVGEGT. The CDR3 is 18 residues long. With 4 bases clipped from V and 3 bases from J, the junction kept 15 bases outside the gene matches. The CDR3 region is CASSSMRRGQGESYEQYF. The DNA of the CDR3 is TGTGCCAGCAGTTCGATGAGACGAGGACAGGGGGAGAGCTACGAGCAGTACTTC.

This CDR3 reads CASSDPGDLPRETQYF. CDR3 in DNA: TGCGCCAGCAGTGACCCCGGGGACCTCCCTCGGGAGACCCAGTACTTC. This rearrangement joins TRBV10-1 to TRBJ2-5; D possibly matches TRBD1 or TRBD2 (5 bases each). Deletions cut 3 bases from V and 5 bases from J, with 19 bases between. CDR3 length equals 16 residues. Germline lookup yields CDR1 WNHNN and CDR2 SYGVQD (reference sequence).

The J gene is TRBJ1-4, the V gene TRBV24-1; D is unresolved. Germline V gene data show CDR1 as KGHDR and CDR2 as SFDVKD. This CDR3 contains 14 residues. Trimming took off 4 bases at V and 2 bases at J, with 7 bases between the two ends. In DNA, the CDR3 is TGTGCCACCAGTGACCCGGGGACTAATGAAAAACTGTTTTTT. Translated, it gives CATSDPGTNEKLFF.

Comment on this clone: No DNA is shown, since the ends of the CDR3 on it are uncertain; the CDR3 is the one TCRdb lists. V and J are TRBV19 and TRBJ1-4; the listed D gene, TRBD1, was not tested against the DNA. The CDR3 is made up of 15 amino acids, end residues included. CDR1 LNHDA and CDR2 SQIVND come from the germline V gene (reference sequence). CDR3 sequence: CASSARHFGNEKLFF.

The J gene is TRBJ2-5, the V gene TRBV9, with 8 bases matching TRBD1. The J segment lost 4 bases and the V segment lost 2 bases, leaving 1 base of the junction unmatched. Germline assignment: CDR1 SGDLS and CDR2 YYNGEE. CDR3 length: 13 amino acids. The CDR3 here is CASSVGQGETQYF. In nucleotides, the CDR3 is TGTGCCAGCAGCGTCGGACAGGGAGAGACCCAGTACTTC.

The count of this clone is one. The genes are TRBV7-2 and TRBJ2-7, with a weak D call TRBD1 (5 bases). The CDR3 contains 12 residues. V was clipped by 6 bases and J by 11 bases, with 17 bases between them. The germline CDR1 and CDR2 sequences are SGHTA and FQGNSA. CDR3 loop: CASSSPGLGKYF. CDR3 nucleotide sequence: TGTGCCAGCAGTTCTCCAGGGCTAGGGAAGTACTTC.

The chain joins TRBV28 to TRBJ2-5, with D possibly matching TRBD1 (6 bases). Looked up from germline, CDR1 is MDHEN and CDR2 is SYDVKM. CDR3 size: 14 residues. Between the trimmed V and J ends, which lost 5 bases and 5 bases, there was a span of 15 bases. CDR3 sequence (DNA): TGTGCCAGCAGTCAAGTGGGCAGGGGCGAGACCCAGTACTTC. This gives the protein CASSQVGRGETQYF.

The chain links TRBV28 to TRBJ1-2, with TRBD1 as a possible D gene (5 bases). CDR3 length: 15 residues. The V gene lost 4 bases and the J gene lost 7 bases, with 19 bases spanning the gap. CDR1 and CDR2 from the germline V gene are MDHEN and SYDVKM. CDR3 nucleotide sequence: TGTGCCAGCAGTTCGGTTTATTTAGGGAGGGGTGGCTACACCTTC. This gives the protein CASSSVYLGRGGYTF.

V usage is TRBV28 and J usage is TRBJ2-7, with TRBD1 identical over 9 bases. Germline V CDR1 and CDR2: MDHEN, SYDVKM. The CDR3 covers 15 residues. The ends lost 6 bases at V and 5 bases at J; junction bases unmatched: 11. CDR3 loop: CASRTERRQGDEQYF. DNA for the CDR3: TGTGCCAGCAGAACCGAACGCCGACAGGGGGACGAGCAGTACTTC.

This rearrangement joins TRBV6-9 to TRBJ2-2; 9 bases map to TRBD1. The CDR3 is made up of 15 amino acids. Trimming at V came to 5 bases and at J to 5 bases, leaving 6 bases not matched to a gene. Per the germline V gene, CDR1 is MNHGY and CDR2 is SVAAGI. This chain's CDR3 is CASSQGTGWTGELFF. The CDR3 nucleotides are TGTGCCAGCAGTCAGGGGACAGGGTGGACCGGGGAGCTGTTTTTT.

The chain carries TRBV12-5 and TRBJ1-1, with a weak D call TRBD1 (5 bases). The germline V gene has CDR1 LGHNT and CDR2 FRNRAP. The ends were cut back, 0 bases at V and 6 bases at J, with 11 bases in the middle. The CDR3 consists of 14 residues. CDR3 in amino acids: CASGLVFGGAEAFF. The CDR3 DNA follows: TGTGCTAGTGGTTTGGTATTTGGGGGGGCTGAAGCTTTCTTT.

A single count supports this clone. This chain joins TRBV5-4 and TRBJ2-5; TRBD2 aligns across 10 bases. V was pared by 0 bases and J by 5 bases, with 7 bases of the junction left unmatched. CDR1 SGHNT and CDR2 YYREEE come from the germline V gene (reference sequence). CDR3 size: 16 residues. This CDR3 is CASSLVLAGGGETQYF. The CDR3 DNA reads as TGTGCCAGCAGCTTGGTGTTAGCGGGAGGAGGGGAGACCCAGTACTTC.

The chain employs TRBV28 and TRBJ1-3; TRBD1 agrees at 11 bases. The CDR3 length is 19 residues. The germline V gene has CDR1 MDHEN and CDR2 SYDVKM. With V trimmed by 4 bases and J by 0 bases, 11 bases remained unmatched. The CDR3 DNA sequence: TGTGCCAGCAGTTCAGGACAGGGGGCGAGTGGAATCTCTGGAAACACCATATATTTT. Amino acid sequence: CASSSGQGASGISGNTIYF. The full variable domain, in which reference TRBV28 and TRBJ1-3 provide the parts outside the CDR3, is DVKVTQSSRYLVKRTGEKVFLECVQDMDHENMFWYRQDPGLGLRLIYFSYDVKMKEKGDIPEGYSVSREKKERFSLILESASTNQTSMYLCASSSGQGASGISGNTIYFGEGSWLTVV.

V gene TRBV5-1 combines with J gene TRBJ2-7, with D perhaps matching TRBD1 (7 bases). V was shortened by 2 bases and J by 7 bases, with 22 bases between the two germline ends. The CDR3 has 16 residues. The V gene's germline CDR1 is SGHRS and CDR2 YFSETQ. The CDR3 coding sequence is TGCGCCAGCAGCTTTTTAAACCAGGGGGGCCATGGAGAGCAGTACTTC. Translating it yields CASSFLNQGGHGEQYF. Variable domain in full (rest from reference TRBV5-1 and TRBJ2-7): KAGVTQTPRYLIKTRGQQVTLSCSPISGHRSVSWYQQTPGQGLQFLFEYFSETQRNKGNFPGRFSGRQFSNSRSEMNVSTLELGDSALYLCASSFLNQGGHGEQYFGPGTRLTVT.